Shown below are 10 T cell receptor beta chains from a single sample sequenced in a study of blood T cell repertoires in COVID-19. Only in-frame clones appear in the TCRdb table, and some are missing; sequencing was by immunoSEQ multiplex PCR. This sample has just over 650,000 clones, with around 90% found just once. Sequenced sample: peripheral blood. The receptor source for this set is a woman between 18 and 29 years old with acute or convalescent COVID-19.

In regard to this clone: The sample holds other DNA sequences that translate to the same CDR3. The V call is TRBV6-5, the J call TRBJ1-2, with TRBD1 as a possible D gene (5 bases). The CDR3 contains 14 residues. The V gene's germline CDR1 is MNHEY and CDR2 SVGAGI. V was shortened by 5 bases and J by 2 bases, with 12 bases between the two germline ends. CDR3 sequence (DNA): TGTGCCAGCAGTCCACGCGGGGGAAACTATGGCTACACCTTC. Encoded protein: CASSPRGGNYGYTF.

The V and J genes are TRBV4-2 and TRBJ1-2; a weak D match, TRBD1 (5 bases). Between the trimmed V and J ends, which lost 0 bases and 3 bases, there was a span of 11 bases. Germline V gives CDR1 LGHNA, CDR2 YNFKEQ. CDR3 length equals 15 residues. DNA for the CDR3: TGTGCCAGCAGCCAAGATCTGCGGGGGGACTATGGCTACACCTTC. Its protein product is CASSQDLRGDYGYTF.

This clone came up a few times. The gene calls are TRBV24-1 and TRBJ1-2, with 9 bases lining up with TRBD1. Germline trimming cut 7 bases from V and 2 bases from J; bases unmatched to any gene: 7. The CDR3 spans 15 residues. CDR1 and CDR2 (germline): KGHDR, SFDVKD. The CDR3: CATSGGTGKNYGYTF. CDR3 coding DNA: TGTGCCACCAGCGGCGGGACAGGGAAAAACTATGGCTACACCTTC.

The chain is built from TRBV6-5 and TRBJ2-4; D ambiguous. The CDR3 has 13 residues. Germline CDR1 MNHEY, CDR2 SVGAGI. V lost 6 bases and J 0 bases, leaving 6 bases between the germline ends. The CDR3 reads CASSLSAKNIQYF. As DNA, the CDR3 is TGTGCCAGCAGCCTCTCAGCCAAAAACATTCAGTACTTC.

V usage is TRBV11-2 and J usage is TRBJ1-1; 7 bases agree with TRBD1. The ends lost 4 bases at V and 11 bases at J; junction bases unmatched: 13. This CDR3 region has 14 residues. From germline, CDR1 is SGHAT and CDR2 FQNNGV. This CDR3 is CASSSPTGITGAFF. The CDR3 nucleotides are TGTGCCAGCAGCTCCCCGACAGGGATAACAGGTGCTTTCTTT.

The sample holds a few counts of this clone. This chain uses TRBV12-5 with TRBJ1-4, with 7 bases that match TRBD1. This CDR3 contains 13 residues. Germline CDR1 reads LGHNT; CDR2 reads FRNRAP. V gave up 7 bases and J gave up 10 bases; unmatched junction bases: 9. CDR3 amino acids: CASDLQGSGKLFF. The CDR3 DNA is TGTGCTAGTGATCTACAGGGGTCGGGAAAACTGTTTTTT.

The chain combines TRBV7-9 with TRBJ1-1; D may be TRBD1 (6 bases). The CDR3 loop spans 14 amino acids. Trimming removed 4 bases from V and 10 bases from J, with 19 bases in between. Germline CDR1 and CDR2: SEHNR and FQNEAQ (reference sequence). CDR3 DNA: TGTGCCAGCAGCTCTCGCGGGGGCTTGGGTGGAGCTTTCTTT. Protein: CASSSRGGLGGAFF. Variable domain in full (rest from reference TRBV7-9 and TRBJ1-1): DTGVSQNPRHKITKRGQNVTFRCDPISEHNRLYWYRQTLGQGPEFLTYFQNEAQLEKSRLLSDRFSAERPKGSFSTLEIQRTEQGDSAMYLCASSSRGGLGGAFFGQGTRLTVV.

On this clone: This specimen includes other DNA sequences encoding the same CDR3. The CDR3 sequence is CASSATGGETQYF. As DNA, the CDR3 is TGTGCCAGCAGCGCAACAGGGGGGGAGACCCAGTACTTC. The chain employs TRBV9 and TRBJ2-5; 8 bases match TRBD1. Per the germline V gene, CDR1 is SGDLS and CDR2 is YYNGEE. The ends lost 3 bases at V and 5 bases at J; junction bases unmatched: 3. There are 13 residues in the CDR3.

V is TRBV2 and J is TRBJ2-6; 12 bases agree with TRBD1. Per germline, CDR1 SNHLY and CDR2 FYNNEI. Trimming removed 6 bases from V and 3 bases from J; junction bases left unmatched: 9. The length of the CDR3 is 18 residues. CDR3 in amino acids: CASRGWDRGLRGANVLTF. DNA of the CDR3: TGTGCCAGCAGGGGTTGGGACAGGGGGCTGCGTGGGGCCAACGTCCTGACTTTC.

The chain combines TRBV5-5 with TRBJ2-1, with a tentative D call TRBD1 (6 bases). The CDR3 has 13 amino acids. Germline CDR1 and CDR2: SGHKS and YYEKEE (reference sequence). The ends were cut back, 7 bases at V and 4 bases at J, with 12 bases in the middle. CDR3 coding DNA: TGTGCCAGCGCCGGGACACAATACAATGAGCAGTTCTTC. This codes for CASAGTQYNEQFF. Using reference TRBV5-5 and TRBJ2-1 for the parts outside the CDR3, the full variable domain is DAGVTQSPTHLIKTRGQQVTLRCSPISGHKSVSWYQQVLGQGPQFIFQYYEKEERGRGNFPDRFSARQFPNYSSELNVNALLLGDSALYLCASAGTQYNEQFFGPGTRLTVL.